This record concerns one T cell receptor beta chain sequence. Patients at the Seattle site were enrolled during active infection and followed longitudinally. Generated by immunoSEQ multiplex PCR, the TCRdb table keeps only in-frame clones and is missing some. The sample consists of roughly 340,000 clones, 87% of them appearing once. The data derive from a study of blood T cell repertoires in COVID-19. About the research overall: PBMCs, B-cell-depleted T cells, or T cells were the source of the cDNA or gDNA that made up the material.

This sequence was found in a woman aged 45-65 years with COVID-19, enrolled during active disease. The sequenced material came from peripheral blood.

CDR3 bases: TGCGCCAGCAGCTTGGCCGGGTTCACCGGGGAGCTGTTTTTT. Translated: CASSLAGFTGELFF. This chain uses TRBV5-1 with TRBJ2-2; D remains ambiguous. The CDR3 runs to 14 residues. The germline gives CDR1 SGHRS, CDR2 YFSETQ. Trimming left V 0 bases short and J 4 bases short, with 7 bases between. Full variable domain (remainder filled in from reference TRBV5-1 and TRBJ2-2): KAGVTQTPRYLIKTRGQQVTLSCSPISGHRSVSWYQQTPGQGLQFLFEYFSETQRNKGNFPGRFSGRQFSNSRSEMNVSTLELGDSALYLCASSLAGFTGELFFGEGSRLTVL.